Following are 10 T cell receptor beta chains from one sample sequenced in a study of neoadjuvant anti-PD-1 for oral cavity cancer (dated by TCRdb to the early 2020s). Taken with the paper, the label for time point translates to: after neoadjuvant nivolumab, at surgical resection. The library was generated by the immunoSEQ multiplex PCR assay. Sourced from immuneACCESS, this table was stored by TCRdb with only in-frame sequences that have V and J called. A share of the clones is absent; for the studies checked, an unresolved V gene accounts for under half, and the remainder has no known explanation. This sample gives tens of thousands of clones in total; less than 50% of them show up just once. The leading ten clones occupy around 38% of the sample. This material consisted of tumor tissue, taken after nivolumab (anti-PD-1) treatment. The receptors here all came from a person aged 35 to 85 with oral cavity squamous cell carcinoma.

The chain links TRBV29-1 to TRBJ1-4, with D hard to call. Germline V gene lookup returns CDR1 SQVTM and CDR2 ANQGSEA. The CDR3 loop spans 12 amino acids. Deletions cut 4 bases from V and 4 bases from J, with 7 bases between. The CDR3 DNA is TGCAGCGTTGGGCATAATAATGAAAAACTGTTTTTT. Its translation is CSVGHNNEKLFF.

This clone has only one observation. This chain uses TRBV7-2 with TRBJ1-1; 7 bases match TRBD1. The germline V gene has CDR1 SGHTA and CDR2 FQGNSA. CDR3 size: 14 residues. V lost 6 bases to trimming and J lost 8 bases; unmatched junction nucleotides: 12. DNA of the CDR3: TGTGCCAGCAGATTAATCCCGAGGGACAGAGAAGCTTTCTTT. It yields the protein CASRLIPRDREAFF.

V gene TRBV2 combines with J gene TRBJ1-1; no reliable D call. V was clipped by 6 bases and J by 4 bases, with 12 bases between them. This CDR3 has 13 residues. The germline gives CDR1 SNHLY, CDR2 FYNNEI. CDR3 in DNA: TGTGCCAGCAGGAGGGTTAGGATCACTGAAGCTTTCTTT. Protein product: CASRRVRITEAFF.

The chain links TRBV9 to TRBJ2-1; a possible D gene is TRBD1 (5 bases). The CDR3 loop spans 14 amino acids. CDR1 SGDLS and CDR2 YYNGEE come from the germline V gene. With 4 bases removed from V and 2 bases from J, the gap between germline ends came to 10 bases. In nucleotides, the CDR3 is TGTGCCAGCAGCCCACAGGTTACCTACAATGAGCAGTTCTTC. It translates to CASSPQVTYNEQFF.

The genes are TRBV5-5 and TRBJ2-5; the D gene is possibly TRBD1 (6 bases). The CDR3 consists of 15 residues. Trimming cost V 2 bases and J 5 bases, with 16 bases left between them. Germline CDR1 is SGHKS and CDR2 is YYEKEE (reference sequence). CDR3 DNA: TGTGCCAGCAGCTTACAGGGAAGTTTTAGGGAGACCCAGTACTTC. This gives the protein CASSLQGSFRETQYF. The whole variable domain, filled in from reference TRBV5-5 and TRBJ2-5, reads DAGVTQSPTHLIKTRGQQVTLRCSPISGHKSVSWYQQVLGQGPQFIFQYYEKEERGRGNFPDRFSARQFPNYSSELNVNALLLGDSALYLCASSLQGSFRETQYFGPGTRLLVL.

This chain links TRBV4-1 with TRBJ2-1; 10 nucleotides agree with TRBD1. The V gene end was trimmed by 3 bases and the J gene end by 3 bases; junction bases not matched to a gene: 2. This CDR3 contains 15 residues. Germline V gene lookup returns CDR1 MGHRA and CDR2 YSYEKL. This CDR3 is CASSQGQGNYNEQFF. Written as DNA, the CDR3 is TGCGCCAGCAGCCAGGGACAGGGGAACTACAATGAGCAGTTCTTC.

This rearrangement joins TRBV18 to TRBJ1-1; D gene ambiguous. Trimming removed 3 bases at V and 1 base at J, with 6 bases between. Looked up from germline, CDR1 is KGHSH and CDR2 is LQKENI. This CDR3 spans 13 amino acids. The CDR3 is CASSPEGNTEAFF. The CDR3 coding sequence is TGTGCCAGCTCACCCGAAGGGAACACTGAAGCTTTCTTT.

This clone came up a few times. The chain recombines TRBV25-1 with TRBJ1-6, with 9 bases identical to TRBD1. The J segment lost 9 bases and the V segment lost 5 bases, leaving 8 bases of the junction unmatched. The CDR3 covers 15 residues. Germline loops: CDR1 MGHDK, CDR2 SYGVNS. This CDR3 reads CASSQTGGSGSPLHF. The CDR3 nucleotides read TGTGCCAGCAGTCAGACAGGGGGTAGCGGTTCACCCCTCCACTTT.

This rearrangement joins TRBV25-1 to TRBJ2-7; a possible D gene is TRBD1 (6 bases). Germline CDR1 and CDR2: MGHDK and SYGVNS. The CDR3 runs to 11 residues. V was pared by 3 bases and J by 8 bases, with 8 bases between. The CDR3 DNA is TGTGCCAGCAGTGATCAGGGGCAGCAGTACTTC. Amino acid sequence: CASSDQGQQYF.

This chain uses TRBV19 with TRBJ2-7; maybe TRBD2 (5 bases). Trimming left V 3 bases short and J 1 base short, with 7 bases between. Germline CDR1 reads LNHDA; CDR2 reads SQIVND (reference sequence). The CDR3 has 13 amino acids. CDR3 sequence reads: CASSIGLSYEQYF. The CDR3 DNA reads TGTGCCAGTAGTATCGGACTTTCCTACGAGCAGTACTTC.